This T cell receptor (beta chain) is from a study of post-analysis software for immune sequencing data. Study background: The disease courses spanned relapsing-remitting, secondary progressive and progressive-relapsing forms of multiple sclerosis. Whole-study results and caveats: TRBV5-6, TRBV5-1 and TRBV20-1 were among several TRBV segments more frequent in patients than controls. The F measure placed samples prepared in the same batch into strongly shared clusters.

On this clonotype itself: Its matching antigen is unknown.

Unique-molecular-identifier-tagged TCR beta cDNA libraries were used. TCRdb re-called the PCR reads through MiXCR, storing one row per CDR3 protein. The table lists approximately 180,000 distinct CDR3 sequences, approximately 30% of them singletons. The V end lost 0 bases, the J end lost 4 bases, and 9 bases lay between the germline ends. The CDR3 is 14 amino acids. Germline V gives CDR1 ENHRY, CDR2 SYGVKD. The source material was blood. V gene TRBV10-3 combines with J gene TRBJ1-1; a weak D match, TRBD1 (6 bases). This TCR derives from a girl between 5 and 17 years old with multiple sclerosis. CDR3 region: CAISESGGPTEAFF. The CDR3 DNA follows: TGTGCCATCAGTGAGTCGGGGGGGCCCACTGAAGCTTTCTTT.